This T cell receptor (beta chain) is drawn from a study of regulatory T cells in long-lasting Graves disease. Documented time point: persistent/refractory GD, antithyroid drugs over 5 years with positive TRAb. Construction of the TCR library relied on RNA isolated from PBMCs. Both iRepertoire HTBI primers and Arm-PCR of CDR3 regions were used to build the TCR beta libraries. TCRdb redid the calling of the multiplex PCR reads with MiXCR, one entry per CDR3 protein. The repertoire holds around 510,000 distinct CDR3 sequences, around 21% seen once, with over 7.5% in the top ten. CDR1 is MDHEN, CDR2 SYDVKM, per germline. The CDR3 has 12 residues. V shed 10 bases and J shed 3 bases, with 13 bases lying between them. This clonotype was observed at least ten times.

Sequencing used peripheral blood mononuclear cells (PBMCs), obtained when the disease was refractory, from a patient treated with antithyroid drugs. The TCR was taken from a female donor with Graves disease. The rearrangement joins TRBV28 to TRBJ2-7, with no clear D. As DNA, the CDR3 is TGTGCCACCATCGGTAGCCACTACGAGCAGTACTTC. Translation gives CATIGSHYEQYF.